This passage covers 4 T cell receptor beta chains from one sample sequenced in a study of memory CD4+ T cells and cytomegalovirus serostatus. TCRdb's table, derived via immunoSEQ multiplex PCR, lists solely in-frame clones and lacks some. The profile shows 80,000 to 100,000 clones, 80% of them singletons. Single viable CD3+CD4+CD8-CD45RO+ cells were sorted as the memory CD4+ T cells. What was sequenced was memory CD4+ T cells from blood. The receptors originated from an adult in good health and CMV-seropositive.

This clone was picked up one time. This chain joins TRBV11-2 and TRBJ2-2, with 13 bases lining up with TRBD2. Germline V gene data show CDR1 as SGHAT and CDR2 as FQNNGV. The V and J ends lost 1 base and 5 bases, in that order; junction bases with no gene match: 1. CDR3 size: 16 residues. The CDR3 spells CASSLGTSGSTGELFF. Written as DNA, the CDR3 is TGTGCCAGCAGCTTAGGGACTAGCGGGAGTACCGGGGAGCTGTTTTTT.

The CDR3 DNA reads as TGTGCCAGCAGCCGCCCTCGGGGCGGGAGGGCCGGCGAGACCCAGTACTTC. Translated, it gives CASSRPRGGRAGETQYF. V is TRBV28 and J is TRBJ2-5, with TRBD2 identical over 9 bases. V shed 6 bases and J 5 bases; nucleotides not matched to a gene: 16. CDR3 length: 17 residues. The germline V gene has CDR1 MDHEN and CDR2 SYDVKM.

The rearrangement joins TRBV5-1 to TRBJ1-5; 8 bases match TRBD1. CDR1 is SGHRS and CDR2 is YFSETQ in the germline V gene. This CDR3 has 15 amino acids. Trimming cost V 0 bases and J 4 bases; bases outside gene matches: 3. In DNA form, the CDR3 reads TGCGCCAGCAGCTTGGGGACAGGGATGAATCAGCCCCAGCATTTT. Translated, it gives CASSLGTGMNQPQHF.

The chain links TRBV7-2 to TRBJ2-3; the D gene is possibly TRBD1 (5 bases). Germline-derived CDR1 and CDR2 are SGHTA and FQGNSA. CDR3 size: 14 residues. V was clipped by 5 bases and J by 2 bases, with 11 bases between them. CDR3 sequence: CASSPGSYTDTQYF. DNA of the CDR3: TGTGCCAGCAGCCCAGGGTCCTACACAGATACGCAGTATTTT.